The 11 T cell receptor beta chains presented below share a single source sample, sequenced in a study of identical twins. TCRdb passed the 5' RACE reads through MiXCR, listing each CDR3 protein once. The data show 200,000 to 250,000 distinct CDR3 sequences, approximately 7.1% seen once. This sample was also put to use in a study of T cells expressing NK-cell markers.

Source material: CD8+ T cells sorted from blood. All receptors derive from a woman younger than 30 in good health.

This clonotype was recorded at least ten times. The J gene is TRBJ2-1, the V gene TRBV11-2; maybe TRBD2 (6 bases). V lost 6 bases and J 9 bases, leaving 9 bases between the germline ends. CDR1 and CDR2 (germline): SGHAT, FQNNGV. This CDR3 comprises 11 residues. The CDR3 sequence: CASSWDSEQFF. CDR3 coding DNA: TGTGCCAGCAGTTGGGACTCTGAGCAGTTCTTC.

In its sample, this clonotype was seen a few times. The rearrangement links TRBV28 to TRBJ2-2, with 7 bases aligning to TRBD2. Trimming took 7 bases from V and 4 from J; bases not matched to a gene: 6. The length of the CDR3 is 14 residues. CDR1 is MDHEN, CDR2 SYDVKM, per germline. CDR3 loop: CASTAGVFTGELFF. CDR3 DNA sequence: TGTGCCAGCACTGCGGGAGTGTTCACCGGGGAGCTGTTTTTT.

This clonotype has a handful of counts. The V call is TRBV6-5, the J call TRBJ2-7, with a possible D match to TRBD1 (6 bases). The CDR3 runs 15 residues. The V gene's germline CDR1 is MNHEY and CDR2 SVGAGI. The germline V and J ends were trimmed by 8 bases and 4 bases, with 21 bases remaining between them. The CDR3 sequence: CASELPRQGRYEQYF. In DNA, the CDR3 is TGTGCCAGCGAACTCCCCCGGCAGGGGCGGTACGAGCAGTACTTC.

The chain has TRBV7-6 and TRBJ2-7; 10 nucleotides line up with TRBD1. Germline CDR1 is SGHVS and CDR2 is FNYEAQ. V lost 5 bases and J lost 5; bases outside the gene matches: 3. The CDR3 has 13 residues. This CDR3 reads CASSQGQGNEQYF. The DNA of the CDR3 is TGTGCCAGCAGCCAGGGACAGGGGAACGAGCAGTACTTC.

The CDR3 region has the DNA TGTGCCAGCAGTTTGGCGGCCTCCTACGAGCAGTACTTC. It is translated as CASSLAASYEQYF. J is TRBJ2-7 and V is TRBV27, with D unclear. CDR1 is MNHEY and CDR2 is SMNVEV in the germline V gene (reference sequence). This CDR3 contains 13 residues. Trimming removed 3 bases at V and 0 bases at J, with 6 bases between.

This clonotype was observed a handful of times. V and J are TRBV12-3 or TRBV12-4 and TRBJ2-6, with D unclear. V lost 4 bases and J lost 0, with 10 bases in between. The CDR3 runs 16 residues. The CDR3 region is CASSSPPGSGANVLTF. DNA for the CDR3: TGTGCCAGCAGTTCGCCTCCAGGCTCTGGGGCCAACGTCCTGACTTTC.

This clonotype was detected ten times or more. The chain carries TRBV11-2 and TRBJ2-2, with TRBD1 as a possible D gene (5 bases). Looked up from germline, CDR1 is SGHAT and CDR2 is FQNNGV. This CDR3 spans 15 amino acids. Between the trimmed V and J ends, which lost 4 bases and 1 base, there was a span of 10 bases. The CDR3 is CASSSQGLNTGELFF. The CDR3 region has the DNA TGTGCCAGCAGCTCCCAGGGCTTGAACACCGGGGAGCTGTTTTTT.

This clonotype was observed a handful of times. This chain connects TRBV6-1 to TRBJ1-5; tentative D call: TRBD1 (6 bases). CDR1 is MNHNS, CDR2 SASEGT, per germline. This CDR3 is 17 amino acids long. V was pared by 0 bases and J by 4 bases, with 16 bases between. The chain's CDR3 is CASSEATGSNRNQPQHF. For the CDR3, the DNA is TGTGCCAGCAGTGAAGCAACAGGGTCTAACAGAAATCAGCCCCAGCATTTT.

This clonotype occurred many times. The genes are TRBV7-6 and TRBJ2-7; the match to TRBD2 covers 16 bases. V gave up 4 bases and J gave up 5 bases; unmatched junction bases: 5. The CDR3 sequence is 16 residues long. Germline-derived CDR1 and CDR2 are SGHVS and FNYEAQ. The CDR3 spells CASSSGTSGRDDEQYF. CDR3 DNA sequence: TGTGCCAGCAGCTCCGGGACTAGCGGGAGGGACGACGAGCAGTACTTC.

Many counts were recorded for this clonotype. The chain links TRBV6-2 or TRBV6-3 to TRBJ2-1; TRBD2 aligns across 9 bases. CDR1 and CDR2 from the germline V gene are MNHEY and SVGEGT. V gave up 1 base and J gave up 8 bases; unmatched junction bases: 3. This CDR3 has 14 residues. The CDR3 DNA is TGTGCCAGCAGTTACTTTAGCGGGAGCGATGAGCAGTTCTTC. Translation gives CASSYFSGSDEQFF.

This clonotype was picked up many times. The chain employs TRBV5-1 and TRBJ2-2, with D unclear. The CDR3 has 14 amino acids. The germline V gene encodes CDR1 SGHRS and CDR2 YFSETQ. Trimming took off 5 bases at V and 0 bases at J, with 8 bases between the two ends. CDR3 sequence reads: CASRRTANTGELFF. DNA for the CDR3: TGCGCCAGCAGACGGACGGCGAACACCGGGGAGCTGTTTTTT.